A single sample is the source of the 30 T cell receptor beta chains below, sequenced in a study of blood T cell repertoires in COVID-19. Sequencing used immunoSEQ multiplex PCR; TCRdb keeps in-frame clones, though not all of them. Seen here are some 460,000 clones, around 87% observed once, and the top ten hold under 0.75%. Specimen: PBMCs or T cells enriched from blood (not recorded which). Receptors originate from a woman aged 18-35 years who had recovered from COVID-19.

The count of this clone is one. This sequence joins TRBV2 and TRBJ1-4; 7 positions match TRBD1. CDR1 and CDR2 from the germline V gene are SNHLY and FYNNEI. J was trimmed by 8 bases and V by 0 bases; bases with no gene match: 6. The CDR3 is made up of 15 amino acids. CDR3 DNA: TGTGCCAGCAGTGAAGCAAACAGGGGAACCGAAAAACTGTTTTTT. Translating it yields CASSEANRGTEKLFF. Full variable domain (missing parts from reference TRBV2 and TRBJ1-4): EPEVTQTPSHQVTQMGQEVILRCVPISNHLYFYWYRQILGQKVEFLVSFYNNEISEKSEIFDDQFSVERPDGSNFTLKIRSTKLEDSAMYFCASSEANRGTEKLFFGSGTQLSVL.

This rearrangement joins TRBV9 to TRBJ1-3; D may be TRBD1 (5 bases). The germline V gene has CDR1 SGDLS and CDR2 YYNGEE. V was cut by 1 base and J by 3 bases, with 14 bases left in between. The CDR3 has 16 residues. CDR3 in amino acids: CASSVNGGTDGNTIYF. In DNA, the CDR3 is TGTGCCAGCAGCGTAAATGGGGGGACGGATGGAAACACCATATATTTT.

The rearrangement uses TRBV5-1 and TRBJ1-6, with 9 positions matching TRBD1. V dropped 7 bases and J dropped 5; count of bases not matched to a gene: 4. The CDR3 extends over 14 amino acids. CDR1 is SGHRS and CDR2 is YFSETQ in the germline V gene. The CDR3 reads CASRTGAHNSPLHF. In nucleotides, the CDR3 is TGCGCCAGCCGGACAGGGGCTCATAATTCACCCCTCCACTTT.

This rearrangement joins TRBV6-5 to TRBJ2-7; D might be TRBD1 (6 bases). This CDR3 has 15 amino acids. Trimming removed 8 bases from V and 3 bases from J, with 20 bases in between. CDR1 is MNHEY and CDR2 is SVGAGI in the germline V gene. The CDR3 region is CASEVRDKAGYEQYF. In DNA form, the CDR3 reads TGTGCCAGCGAGGTCCGGGACAAGGCGGGCTACGAGCAGTACTTC.

The rearrangement uses TRBV19 and TRBJ2-3; tentatively, D is TRBD1 (6 bases). Trimming took 5 bases from V and 6 from J, leaving 15 bases between them. The CDR3 runs 14 residues. Germline V lookup: CDR1 LNHDA, CDR2 SQIVND (reference sequence). The CDR3 nucleotides are TGTGCCAGTAGTGGCAGGGGCATCTTGGATACGCAGTATTTT. The encoded protein is CASSGRGILDTQYF.

The chain carries TRBV12-5 and TRBJ2-7, with D possibly TRBD1 on 8 matching bases. V lost 5 bases to trimming and J lost 6 bases, with 17 bases between them. The germline V gene has CDR1 LGHNT and CDR2 FRNRAP. The CDR3 extends over 14 amino acids. This chain's CDR3 is CASGPDRDYGEQYF. In DNA form, the CDR3 reads TGTGCTAGTGGTCCGGACAGGGACTATGGCGAGCAGTACTTC.

The chain is built from TRBV12-3 or TRBV12-4 and TRBJ2-2; tentatively, D is TRBD1 (5 bases). The CDR3 is 13 residues long. V was shortened by 10 bases and J by 3 bases, with 12 bases between the two germline ends. The CDR3, as DNA: TGTGCCACTCAGGGATTGGACACCGGGGAGCTGTTTTTT. Translated: CATQGLDTGELFF.

The chain has TRBV19 and TRBJ1-5; perhaps TRBD1 as D (6 bases). Per germline, CDR1 LNHDA and CDR2 SQIVND (reference sequence). This CDR3 has 17 residues. With 4 bases removed from V and 0 bases from J, the gap between germline ends came to 16 bases. The CDR3 here is CASSKGPRQASNQPQHF. DNA for the CDR3: TGTGCCAGTAGTAAAGGACCCCGACAGGCTAGCAATCAGCCCCAGCATTTT.

The chain joins TRBV10-3 to TRBJ1-3, with 11 positions matching TRBD1. Germline CDR1 is ENHRY and CDR2 is SYGVKD. The junction had 5 bases not matched to a gene; V was cut back by 4 bases and J by 3 bases. The CDR3 length is 16 residues. CDR3 DNA: TGTGCCATCAGTGGGACAGGGGGCGCAGATGGAAACACCATATATTTT. This gives the protein CAISGTGGADGNTIYF.

The rearrangement uses TRBV7-9 and TRBJ1-4; 9 positions match TRBD1. CDR3 length: 13 amino acids. The germline CDR1 and CDR2 sequences are SEHNR and FQNEAQ (reference sequence). With 11 bases clipped from V and 8 bases from J, the junction kept 9 bases outside the gene matches. This chain's CDR3 is CAASGTGREKLFF. The CDR3 DNA sequence: TGTGCCGCCTCCGGGACAGGGAGGGAAAAACTGTTTTTT.

The chain couples TRBV20-1 to TRBJ1-1, with TRBD1 matching over 10 bases. The germline V gene encodes CDR1 DFQATT and CDR2 SNEGSKA (reference sequence). The CDR3 has 15 residues. The ends lost 3 bases at V and 4 bases at J; junction bases unmatched: 8. CDR3 DNA sequence: TGCAGTGCTAGTCTGACAGGGGGCGCGGGCACTGAAGCTTTCTTT. This encodes CSASLTGGAGTEAFF.

The CDR3 sequence: CASSTNAGFEGNQPQHF. The CDR3 nucleotides are TGTGCCAGCTCAACCAATGCCGGGTTTGAAGGCAATCAGCCCCAGCATTTT. The V call is TRBV18, the J call TRBJ1-5; D unresolved. CDR1 is KGHSH, CDR2 LQKENI, per germline. The V gene lost 5 bases and the J gene lost 2 bases, with 19 bases spanning the gap. The CDR3 covers 17 residues.

The chain carries TRBV30 and TRBJ2-7, with a tentative D call TRBD2 (6 bases). Germline CDR1 GTSNPN, CDR2 SVGIG (reference sequence). The CDR3 runs 14 residues. V was cut by 2 bases and J by 2 bases, with 13 bases left in between. DNA of the CDR3: TGTGCCTGGAGTTACGGGGGTTCGACCTACGAGCAGTACTTC. This codes for CAWSYGGSTYEQYF.

The chain couples TRBV5-1 to TRBJ1-2; D not resolved. The germline V and J ends were trimmed by 4 bases and 7 bases, with 14 bases remaining between them. The germline V gene encodes CDR1 SGHRS and CDR2 YFSETQ. The CDR3 contains 13 residues. The CDR3 DNA reads as TGCGCCAGCAGCCCGGCGTGGGGAGGTGGCTACACCTTC. This encodes CASSPAWGGGYTF.

V is TRBV19 and J is TRBJ2-7, with D maybe TRBD1 (5 bases). Trimming shortened V by 1 base and J by 4 bases, and 11 bases separated the two germline ends. CDR1 is LNHDA, CDR2 SQIVND, per germline (reference sequence). CDR3 length: 14 amino acids. The CDR3: CASSIGDRVYEQYF. DNA of the CDR3: TGTGCCAGTAGTATAGGAGACAGAGTTTACGAGCAGTACTTC.

The chain is built from TRBV3-1 (or the pseudogene TRBV3-2) and TRBJ1-3; possible D gene TRBD1, 5 bases. This CDR3 contains 15 residues. CDR1 is LGHDT, CDR2 YNNKEL, per germline (reference sequence). V was clipped by 4 bases and J by 0 bases, with 10 bases between them. The CDR3 region has the DNA TGTGCCAGCAGCCCTCCAGGGTACTCTGGAAACACCATATATTTT. This encodes CASSPPGYSGNTIYF.

The V gene is TRBV9, the J gene TRBJ2-1; D ambiguous. CDR3 length equals 14 residues. V was cut by 1 base and J by 5 bases, with 10 bases left in between. The germline V gene has CDR1 SGDLS and CDR2 YYNGEE. The CDR3 here is CASSVTINNNEQFF. In nucleotides, the CDR3 is TGTGCCAGCAGCGTAACTATAAATAACAATGAGCAGTTCTTC.

The genes are TRBV4-1 and TRBJ2-1; D not certain. In germline, CDR1 is MGHRA, CDR2 YSYEKL. The CDR3 is 13 residues long. V was clipped by 1 base and J by 8 bases, with 9 bases between them. CDR3 region: CASSQGMRHEQFF. The CDR3 DNA follows: TGCGCCAGCAGCCAAGGGATGAGGCATGAGCAGTTCTTC.

The rearrangement links TRBV19 to TRBJ2-5; possible D gene TRBD2, 5 bases. Trimming shortened V by 5 bases and J by 4 bases, and 20 bases separated the two germline ends. The V gene's germline CDR1 is LNHDA and CDR2 SQIVND (reference sequence). The CDR3 sequence is 16 residues long. For the CDR3, the DNA is TGTGCCAGTAGTGCCGGACTTACAGCGCCGGGAGAGACCCAGTACTTC. Translated, it gives CASSAGLTAPGETQYF.

This clone appeared a single time. The rearrangement joins TRBV18 to TRBJ1-1; weak D call: TRBD1 (5 bases). The germline V and J ends were trimmed by 5 bases and 5 bases, with 12 bases remaining between them. The CDR3 loop spans 13 amino acids. The germline V gene has CDR1 KGHSH and CDR2 LQKENI. The CDR3 spells CASSDIQGTEAFF. The CDR3 DNA reads TGTGCCAGCTCAGACATCCAGGGTACTGAAGCTTTCTTT.

The rearrangement uses TRBV7-9 and TRBJ2-4; 7 nucleotides line up with TRBD1. The CDR3 has 14 amino acids. Germline values: CDR1 SEHNR, CDR2 FQNEAQ (reference sequence). V lost 4 bases to trimming and J lost 9 bases; unmatched junction nucleotides: 9. In nucleotides, the CDR3 is TGTGCCAGCAGCTCTGAGGGGGCGGGCGGCATTCAGTACTTC. It is translated as CASSSEGAGGIQYF.

A remark on this clone: An end of the junction differs from the germline gene, which may be a read error. The chain employs TRBV3-1 (or the pseudogene TRBV3-2) and TRBJ1-1; TRBD1 aligns across 9 bases. In germline, CDR1 is LGHDT, CDR2 YNNKEL (reference sequence). The CDR3 has 16 amino acids. The CDR3 bases are TGTGCCAGCAGCCAAGATAGGACAGGGGTGAATACTGAAGCTTTCTTT. Its protein product is CASSQDRTGVNTEAFF.

The rearrangement uses TRBV5-1 and TRBJ1-3; perhaps TRBD1 as D (5 bases). The ends were cut back, 0 bases at V and 4 bases at J, with 11 bases in the middle. Germline V gene lookup returns CDR1 SGHRS and CDR2 YFSETQ. The CDR3 consists of 15 residues. CDR3 residues: CASSLERPGGNTIYF. For the CDR3, the DNA is TGCGCCAGCAGCTTGGAACGGCCAGGGGGAAACACCATATATTTT.

This chain connects TRBV20-1 to TRBJ2-7; D is undetermined. Trimming left V 3 bases short and J 2 bases short, with 11 bases between. The CDR3 consists of 13 residues. CDR1 and CDR2 (germline): DFQATT, SNEGSKA (reference sequence). The CDR3 is CSASPGPTYEQYF. The CDR3, as DNA: TGCAGTGCTAGTCCTGGCCCGACCTACGAGCAGTACTTC.

This clone was seen more than once but under ten times. The chain links TRBV14 to TRBJ2-1; D possibly corresponds to TRBD2 (5 bases). V was pared by 1 base and J by 2 bases, with 9 bases between. CDR3 length: 15 amino acids. Germline CDR1 and CDR2: SGHDN and FVKESK. The CDR3 region is CASSQGTLAYNEQFF. The DNA for the CDR3 is TGTGCCAGCAGCCAAGGGACTTTGGCCTACAATGAGCAGTTCTTC. Filled out from reference TRBV14 and TRBJ2-1, the complete variable domain reads EAGVTQFPSHSVIEKGQTVTLRCDPISGHDNLYWYRRVMGKEIKFLLHFVKESKQDESGMPNNRFLAERTGGTYSTLKVQPAELEDSGVYFCASSQGTLAYNEQFFGPGTRLTVL.

The CDR3 spells CATQKQGTDTQYF. CDR3 bases: TGTGCCACCCAAAAACAGGGAACAGATACGCAGTATTTT. The rearrangement joins TRBV24-1 to TRBJ2-3; the D gene is possibly TRBD1 (6 bases). Looked up from germline, CDR1 is KGHDR and CDR2 is SFDVKD. Trimming cost V 9 bases and J 3 bases, with 12 bases left between them. CDR3 length: 13 amino acids.

The chain uses TRBV12-3 or TRBV12-4 and TRBJ1-2; D perhaps matches TRBD1 (6 bases). The CDR3 length is 12 residues. V was pared by 4 bases and J by 6 bases, with 9 bases between. In DNA form, the CDR3 reads TGTGCCAGCAGTTCTTCAGGGGATGGCTACACCTTC. This translates into CASSSSGDGYTF.

The chain recombines TRBV2 with TRBJ1-1, with D possibly matching TRBD1 (5 bases). V was pared by 7 bases and J by 5 bases, with 17 bases between. The CDR3 is 14 residues long. The germline V gene encodes CDR1 SNHLY and CDR2 FYNNEI. In DNA, the CDR3 is TGTGCCAGCAAAAGGTTAGGAGGGGATACTGAAGCTTTCTTT. Translated, it gives CASKRLGGDTEAFF. Combining the CDR3 with reference TRBV2 and TRBJ1-1 gives the whole variable domain EPEVTQTPSHQVTQMGQEVILRCVPISNHLYFYWYRQILGQKVEFLVSFYNNEISEKSEIFDDQFSVERPDGSNFTLKIRSTKLEDSAMYFCASKRLGGDTEAFFGQGTRLTVV.

The chain employs TRBV6-4 and TRBJ2-3; 8 bases map to TRBD2. Germline CDR1 reads MRHNA; CDR2 reads SNTAGT. The CDR3 consists of 15 residues. The junction had 11 bases not matched to a gene; V was cut back by 6 bases and J by 6 bases. CDR3 protein: CASSPRGGSWDTQYF. The DNA of the CDR3 is TGTGCCAGCAGCCCCCGGGGGGGGTCGTGGGATACGCAGTATTTT.

The chain combines TRBV12-5 with TRBJ1-3; D may be TRBD1 (6 bases). Per germline, CDR1 LGHNT and CDR2 FRNRAP. Trimming took 2 bases from V and 0 from J, leaving 11 bases between them. The CDR3 is 16 residues long. DNA for the CDR3: TGTGCTAGTGGTTTGCTAACAGGGACCTCTGGAAACACCATATATTTT. Translating gives CASGLLTGTSGNTIYF.